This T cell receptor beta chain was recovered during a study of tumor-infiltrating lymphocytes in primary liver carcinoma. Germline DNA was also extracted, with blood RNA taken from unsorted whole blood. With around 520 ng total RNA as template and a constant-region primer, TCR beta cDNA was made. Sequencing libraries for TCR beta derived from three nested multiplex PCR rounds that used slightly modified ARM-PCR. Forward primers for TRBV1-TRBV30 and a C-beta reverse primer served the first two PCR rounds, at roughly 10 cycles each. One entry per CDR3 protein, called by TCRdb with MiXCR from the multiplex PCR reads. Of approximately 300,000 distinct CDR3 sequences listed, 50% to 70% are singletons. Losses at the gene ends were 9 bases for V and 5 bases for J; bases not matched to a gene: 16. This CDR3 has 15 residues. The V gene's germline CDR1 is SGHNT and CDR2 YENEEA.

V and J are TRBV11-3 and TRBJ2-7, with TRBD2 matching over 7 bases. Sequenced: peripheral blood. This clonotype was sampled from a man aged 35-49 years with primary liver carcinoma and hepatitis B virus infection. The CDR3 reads CARVLNSAGQDEQYF. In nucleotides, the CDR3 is TGTGCCAGGGTCCTAAATTCAGCGGGGCAAGACGAGCAGTACTTC.